The T cell receptor (beta chain) under discussion was sequenced for a study of yellow fever vaccine responses in identical twins. Notes on the study in general: Twins reportedly mounted vaccine T cell responses that seemed partly convergent, partly personalized.

TCRdb reprocessed the RT-PCR reads via MiXCR and lists one record per CDR3 protein. Seen here are some 11,000 distinct CDR3 sequences, over 60% observed once, and the top ten hold around 6.8%. V dropped 4 bases and J dropped 5; count of bases not matched to a gene: 3. Germline V CDR1 and CDR2: SNHLY, FYNNEI. CDR3 size: 14 residues. Worth noting for this clonotype: Its target is not known. The conserved closing phenylalanine or tryptophan is absent in this CDR3, likely reflecting a read error.

Source: T cells from blood (PBMCs), unsorted or a sorted subset (not recorded which), taken before or after yellow fever vaccination (not recorded which). The chain combines TRBV2 with TRBJ2-1; 9 bases are a match to TRBD2. This receptor was obtained from a woman aged 18-29 years who received the yellow fever vaccine. The CDR3 region has the DNA TGTGCCAGCAGTGGGGCTAGCGGGAACAATGAGCAGTTCTCC. Residues: CASSGASGNNEQFS.